This T cell receptor (beta chain) came from a study of blood T cell repertoires in COVID-19. At the level of the study: Sites across the United States, Italy and Spain contributed samples from acute and convalescent COVID-19. The analysed material was cDNA or gDNA that came from T cells, B-cell-depleted T cells, or PBMCs.

Authors' data handling: Amplification of reference gene primers was used by the study to estimate nucleated cell counts. Produced via immunoSEQ multiplex PCR; TCRdb's table is partial and in-frame only. D and trimming come from the DNA, and the V and J calls and clone size come from that table. The sample lists a few hundred thousand clones, roughly 87% occurring once. The sequencing sample was made of peripheral blood. The TCR was taken from a middle-aged man with active or convalescent COVID-19.

DNA of the CDR3: TGTGCCAGCAGGGACCAAACAGGGATTCGTTCACCCCTCCACTTT. It codes for CASRDQTGIRSPLHF. The chain recombines TRBV2 with TRBJ1-6, with D possibly matching TRBD1 (6 bases). V lost 6 bases to trimming and J lost 9 bases, with 18 bases between them. CDR1 and CDR2 from the germline V gene are SNHLY and FYNNEI. CDR3 length equals 15 residues.